Below, one T cell receptor beta chain is given with its context. The source of the sample is a study of technical replicates of blood from a few donors. Generated by immunoSEQ multiplex PCR, the TCRdb table keeps only in-frame clones and is missing some. The sample holds some 78,000 clones, roughly 94% seen once. Germline V gene sequence: CDR1 MNHEY, CDR2 SMNVEV (reference sequence). Trimming removed 1 base from V and 8 bases from J, with 5 bases in between. The CDR3 consists of 12 residues. The origin of this receptor is a human donor in good health. The chain has TRBV27 and TRBJ2-2, with D hard to call. The sequencing input was T cells isolated from PBMCs. CDR3 in DNA: TGTGCCAGCAGTTTATTGTATGGGGAGCTGTTTTTT. Its translation is CASSLLYGELFF.